This T cell receptor beta chain comes out of a study of blood T cell repertoires in COVID-19 (dated by TCRdb to 2019 to 2021). General notes on the study: The collaborator samples originated in the United States, Italy and Spain and spanned the acute and convalescent phases of COVID-19. The samples were drawn from the first 160 participants of the ongoing ImmuneRACE study and from roughly 1,300 subjects provided by 6 global collaborators. Where available, HLA class I and class II types were obtained from metadata supplied by the sample provider rather than from assay-based typing. The material from the prospective study consisted of cDNA or gDNA derived from T cells, B-cell-depleted T cells, or PBMCs. The repertoires were released in a freely available public database intended as a resource for research on the immune response to SARS-CoV-2. Nearly every sample came with metadata listing a de-identified subject ID, COVID-19 status, age in years and sex. The dataset comprised deeply sampled blood TCRbeta repertoires from subjects exposed to, actively infected with, or recovered from COVID-19. Study-level results and caveats: The quantity of clinical and demographic metadata differed by source and by participant and was supplied without curation.

As to this clone: Its antigen remains undetermined. No base quality values were provided; no much bigger clone lies one nucleotide off.

The germline V gene sets CDR1 to LGHNA and CDR2 to YSLEER. The CDR3 runs 13 residues from the cysteine to the phenylalanine. The retained sequence is limited to the CDR3, 39 bases, with the frame set at the first base. V was cut back by 4 bases and J by 8 bases, leaving a gap of 14 bases between them. Whole blood was collected in K2EDTA tubes by collaborating institutions according to the institutions' own protocols. Collaborator samples were shipped for TCRbeta analysis as frozen whole blood, isolated PBMCs, or DNA extracted from either sample type. TCRbeta CDR3 regions were amplified from genomic DNA by means of the immunoSEQ Assay, a bias-controlled multiplex PCR. Regarding the original processing steps: Within the assay, amplification of reference gene primers was used to estimate how many nucleated cells each sample contained. To quantify the absolute abundance of each unique TCRbeta CDR3 rearrangement, sequence reads were collapsed and filtered. Productive Simpson clonality was computed per sample as the square root of Simpson's diversity index over productive rearrangements. What TCRdb holds here is the immuneACCESS table cut down to in-frame rearrangements. Part of the clones is not present; checked against another copy, under half of the missing clones reflect an unresolved V gene, and the others are unexplained. V and J calls and clone size come straight from that table; D and trimming were deduced from the DNA. In all, the sample holds 250,000 to 300,000 clones, and around 91% of those were seen once. The ten largest clones capture around 12% of the sample.

Recombination linked TRBV4-3 to TRBJ1-2; no D segment can be confidently identified. The receptor comes from a woman aged 55-69 years with acute or convalescent COVID-19. The material sequenced was peripheral blood. CDR3 region: CASSPREAAGYTF. The bases read TGCGCCAGCAGCCCACGGGAGGCCGCCGGCTACACCTTC.